Below are 22 T cell receptor beta chains sequenced from a single sample in a study of blood T cell repertoires in COVID-19. The table came from immunoSEQ multiplex PCR; TCRdb's copy has only in-frame clones and leaves some out. The sample records roughly 4,700 clones, around 73% being singletons. The sequenced sample was peripheral blood. These receptors were taken from a human donor in a cohort sampled during active COVID-19.

The chain has TRBV24-1 and TRBJ1-4; 12 nucleotides agree with TRBD1. V lost 0 bases, J lost 4 bases, and 8 bases stayed unmatched. This CDR3 contains 19 residues. Germline V gives CDR1 KGHDR, CDR2 SFDVKD. CDR3 nucleotide sequence: TGTGCCACCAGTGATTTGCCGGGACAGGGGGCGTTAGGTAATGAAAAACTGTTTTTT. Protein product: CATSDLPGQGALGNEKLFF.

The chain combines TRBV9 with TRBJ2-7; a weak D match, TRBD2 (6 bases). Trimming stripped 4 bases from V and 6 bases from J, with 20 bases between. Germline V lookup: CDR1 SGDLS, CDR2 YYNGEE. The CDR3 sequence is 15 residues long. CDR3 sequence (DNA): TGTGCCAGCAGCCCCAGAGATTTCGGAGGGATCGAGCAGTACTTC. This gives the protein CASSPRDFGGIEQYF. Full variable domain (missing parts from reference TRBV9 and TRBJ2-7): DSGVTQTPKHLITATGQRVTLRCSPRSGDLSVYWYQQSLDQGLQFLIQYYNGEERAKGNILERFSAQQFPDLHSELNLSSLELGDSALYFCASSPRDFGGIEQYFGPGTRLTVT.

The rearrangement links TRBV2 to TRBJ1-2; the D is unclear. Trimming shortened V by 5 bases and J by 1 base, and 11 bases separated the two germline ends. Germline CDR1 is SNHLY and CDR2 is FYNNEI. CDR3 length: 14 amino acids. CDR3 amino acids: CASSHGEINYGYTF. The CDR3 DNA follows: TGTGCCAGCAGTCATGGGGAGATTAACTATGGCTACACCTTC.

The chain links TRBV12-3 or TRBV12-4 to TRBJ2-7; tentatively, D is TRBD1 (5 bases). Trimming cost V 5 bases and J 5 bases, with 13 bases left between them. The CDR3 is 13 residues long. CDR3 in DNA: TGTGCCAGCAGTCAGGGCCCACAGCACGAGCAGTACTTC. This translates into CASSQGPQHEQYF.

The genes are TRBV10-3 and TRBJ2-7; 9 bases fit TRBD1. This CDR3 comprises 11 residues. The germline gives CDR1 ENHRY, CDR2 SYGVKD. V shed 10 bases, J shed 6 bases, and the junction held 4 bases outside the gene matches. The CDR3 loop reads CATGTGPEQYF. CDR3 nucleotides: TGTGCCACCGGGACAGGGCCCGAGCAGTACTTC.

V gene TRBV18 combines with J gene TRBJ1-4; D gene uncertain. The CDR3 totals 12 residues. Germline CDR1 KGHSH, CDR2 LQKENI. V dropped 5 bases and J dropped 4 bases, with 5 bases sitting between them. Written as DNA, the CDR3 is TGTGCCAGCTCAGTCAATAATGAAAAACTGTTTTTT. As protein: CASSVNNEKLFF.

The chain employs TRBV11-2 and TRBJ2-1; tentatively, D is TRBD2 (6 bases). The length of the CDR3 is 15 residues. With 6 bases removed from V and 4 bases from J, the gap between germline ends came to 16 bases. Germline assignment: CDR1 SGHAT and CDR2 FQNNGV. The CDR3 sequence is CASSGGSLDYNEQFF. The CDR3 DNA reads as TGTGCCAGCAGTGGGGGGTCACTGGATTACAATGAGCAGTTCTTC.

This clone came up once. The chain uses TRBV6-6 and TRBJ1-1; the match to TRBD1 covers 11 bases. This CDR3 spans 13 amino acids. The ends lost 2 bases at V and 10 bases at J; junction bases unmatched: 3. Per the germline V gene, CDR1 is MNHNY and CDR2 is SVGAGI (reference sequence). The DNA for the CDR3 is TGTGCCAGCAGTTACCCCGGGACAGGGGGAGCTTTCTTT. Its translation: CASSYPGTGGAFF.

The chain carries TRBV13 and TRBJ2-1, with D tentatively TRBD2 (7 bases). The CDR3 consists of 16 residues. Germline V gene lookup returns CDR1 PRHDT and CDR2 FYEKMQ (reference sequence). V shed 2 bases and J shed 5 bases, with 16 bases lying between them. CDR3 DNA sequence: TGTGCCAGCAGCTTATACGGGGGGCCTGGGGACAATGAGCAGTTCTTC. This gives the protein CASSLYGGPGDNEQFF.

This chain joins TRBV27 and TRBJ1-2; tentative D call: TRBD1 (5 bases). Germline CDR1 MNHEY, CDR2 SMNVEV (reference sequence). Trimming cost V 6 bases and J 4 bases, with 15 bases left between them. The CDR3 has 14 amino acids. CDR3 region: CASRPLNQGYGYTF. CDR3 bases: TGTGCCAGCAGACCGCTCAATCAGGGCTATGGCTACACCTTC.

This clone turned up a few times. The V and J genes are TRBV11-2 and TRBJ2-3, with 9 bases that match TRBD2. The germline V gene has CDR1 SGHAT and CDR2 FQNNGV. This CDR3 is 16 amino acids long. V was clipped by 3 bases and J by 5 bases; unmatched bases: 9. CDR3 nucleotide sequence: TGTGCCAGCAGCTTCGGCGGCGGGGGGGGCGGAGATACGCAGTATTTT. Residues: CASSFGGGGGGDTQYF.

DNA of the CDR3: TGTGCCAGCAGAGATGACAAATTCTCGGCTGAAGCTTTCTTT. Protein: CASRDDKFSAEAFF. This sequence joins TRBV11-2 and TRBJ1-1; D gene unclear. Germline V gives CDR1 SGHAT, CDR2 FQNNGV. The CDR3 covers 14 residues. V lost 6 bases to trimming and J lost 6 bases, with 17 bases between them.

CDR3 in amino acids: CASSQGSSRARRGELFF. CDR3 nucleotides: TGCGCCAGCAGCCAAGGGTCGAGTAGGGCGAGGAGGGGGGAGCTGTTTTTT. The chain is built from TRBV4-1 and TRBJ2-2, with D possibly TRBD2 on 5 matching bases. V gave up 1 base and J gave up 8 bases, with 20 bases separating them. This CDR3 is built from 17 residues. CDR1 is MGHRA and CDR2 is YSYEKL in the germline V gene.

J is TRBJ1-5 and V is TRBV19; 8 nucleotides align to TRBD1. Losses at the gene ends were 7 bases for V and 4 bases for J; bases not matched to a gene: 12. This CDR3 region has 16 residues. Looked up from germline, CDR1 is LNHDA and CDR2 is SQIVND (reference sequence). CDR3 loop: CASNSPLRQGNQPQHF. CDR3 in DNA: TGTGCCAGTAATTCCCCACTTCGACAGGGGAATCAGCCCCAGCATTTT.

The CDR3 loop reads CARERDQSQDTQYF. Written as DNA, the CDR3 is TGTGCCAGAGAGCGGGACCAATCACAGGATACGCAGTATTTT. This chain links TRBV6-9 with TRBJ2-3; TRBD2 matches 7 bases. The CDR3 runs 14 residues. CDR1 is MNHGY and CDR2 is SVAAGI in the germline V gene. V shed 9 bases and J 6 bases; nucleotides not matched to a gene: 12.

The CDR3 DNA follows: TGTGCCAGCAGCGTGACAGGTCTCAGCAATCAGCCCCAGCATTTT. This sequence encodes CASSVTGLSNQPQHF. The chain carries TRBV9 and TRBJ1-5; D is possibly TRBD1 (6 bases). The CDR3 is 15 residues long. The V gene lost 2 bases and the J gene lost 1 base, with 10 bases spanning the gap. Looked up from germline, CDR1 is SGDLS and CDR2 is YYNGEE.

This chain connects TRBV27 to TRBJ2-7, with TRBD2 identical over 12 bases. J gave up 4 bases and V 3 bases, and 13 bases lay outside the gene matches. Germline V gene lookup returns CDR1 MNHEY and CDR2 SMNVEV (reference sequence). The CDR3 length is 18 residues. The CDR3 coding sequence is TGTGCCAGCAGTTTCAAATCCCCGGCTAGCGGGGGGGGGTACGAGCAGTACTTC. The encoded protein is CASSFKSPASGGGYEQYF.

The chain is built from TRBV7-2 and TRBJ1-5; D gene ambiguous. Germline CDR1 is SGHTA and CDR2 is FQGNSA. CDR3 length: 13 amino acids. Trimming shortened V by 8 bases and J by 3 bases, and 11 bases separated the two germline ends. In nucleotides, the CDR3 is TGTGCCAGCGGCCAGGAGGCCAATCAGCCCCAGCATTTT. Translation: CASGQEANQPQHF.

This rearrangement joins TRBV12-5 to TRBJ2-4; 10 bases align to TRBD1. V was pared by 6 bases and J by 1 base, with 15 bases of the junction left unmatched. Germline V gene sequence: CDR1 LGHNT, CDR2 FRNRAP. CDR3 length: 19 amino acids. The CDR3 region is CASGSGTGVGDGAKNIQYF. CDR3 sequence (DNA): TGTGCTAGTGGATCCGGGACAGGGGTCGGCGACGGGGCCAAAAACATTCAGTACTTC.

The chain has TRBV27 and TRBJ2-1; TRBD2 matches at 7 bases. Looked up from germline, CDR1 is MNHEY and CDR2 is SMNVEV (reference sequence). The CDR3 totals 14 residues. The ends lost 7 bases at V and 12 bases at J; junction bases unmatched: 15. CDR3 coding DNA: TGTGCCAGCAATGGGTTAGGCGGGCGGGGGAGGCAGTTCTTC. It is translated as CASNGLGGRGRQFF.

This chain uses TRBV4-1 with TRBJ1-4; no clear D. Per the germline V gene, CDR1 is MGHRA and CDR2 is YSYEKL. V lost 1 base and J 0 bases, leaving 6 bases between the germline ends. The CDR3 consists of 15 residues. CDR3 in amino acids: CASSQVGPTNEKLFF. The CDR3 bases are TGCGCCAGCAGCCAAGTGGGCCCAACTAATGAAAAACTGTTTTTT.

This clone appeared a few times. The rearrangement uses TRBV12-3 or TRBV12-4 and TRBJ2-7; TRBD1 matches 10 bases. With 10 bases clipped from V and 5 bases from J, the junction kept 5 bases outside the gene matches. The CDR3 contains 12 residues. The CDR3 bases are TGTGCCATCAAGGACAGGGGGGACGAGCAGTACTTC. This translates into CAIKDRGDEQYF.